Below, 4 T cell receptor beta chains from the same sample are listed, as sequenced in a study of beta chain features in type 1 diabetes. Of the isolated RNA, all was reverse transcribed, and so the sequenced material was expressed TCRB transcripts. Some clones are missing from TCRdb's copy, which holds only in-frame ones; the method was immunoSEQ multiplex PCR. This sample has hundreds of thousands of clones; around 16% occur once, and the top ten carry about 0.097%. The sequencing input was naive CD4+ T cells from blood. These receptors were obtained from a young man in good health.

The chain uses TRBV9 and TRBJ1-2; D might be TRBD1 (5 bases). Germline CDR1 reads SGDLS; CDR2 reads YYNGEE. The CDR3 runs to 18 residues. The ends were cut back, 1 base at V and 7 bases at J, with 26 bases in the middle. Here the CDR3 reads CASSVSGSGVGNKPGYTF. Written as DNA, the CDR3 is TGTGCCAGCAGCGTAAGCGGATCGGGGGTTGGGAACAAACCTGGCTACACCTTC.

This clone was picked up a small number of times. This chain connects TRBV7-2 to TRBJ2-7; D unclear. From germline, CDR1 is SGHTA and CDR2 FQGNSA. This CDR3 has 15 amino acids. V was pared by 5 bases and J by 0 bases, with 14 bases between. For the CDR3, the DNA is TGTGCCAGCAGCCTGGCCTTCACCAGCTCCTACGAGCAGTACTTC. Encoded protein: CASSLAFTSSYEQYF.

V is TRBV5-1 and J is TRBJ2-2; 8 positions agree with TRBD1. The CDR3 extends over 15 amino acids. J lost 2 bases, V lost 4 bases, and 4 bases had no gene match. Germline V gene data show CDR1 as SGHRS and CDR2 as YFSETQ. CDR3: CASSAGQANTGELFF. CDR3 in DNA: TGCGCCAGCAGCGCGGGACAGGCAAACACCGGGGAGCTGTTTTTT.

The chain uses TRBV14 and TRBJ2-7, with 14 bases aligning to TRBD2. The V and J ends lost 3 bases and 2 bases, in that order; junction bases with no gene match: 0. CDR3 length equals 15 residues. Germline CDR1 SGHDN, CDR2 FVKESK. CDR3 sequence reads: CASSQTSGRAYEQYF. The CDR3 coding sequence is TGTGCCAGCAGCCAGACTAGCGGGAGGGCCTACGAGCAGTACTTC.